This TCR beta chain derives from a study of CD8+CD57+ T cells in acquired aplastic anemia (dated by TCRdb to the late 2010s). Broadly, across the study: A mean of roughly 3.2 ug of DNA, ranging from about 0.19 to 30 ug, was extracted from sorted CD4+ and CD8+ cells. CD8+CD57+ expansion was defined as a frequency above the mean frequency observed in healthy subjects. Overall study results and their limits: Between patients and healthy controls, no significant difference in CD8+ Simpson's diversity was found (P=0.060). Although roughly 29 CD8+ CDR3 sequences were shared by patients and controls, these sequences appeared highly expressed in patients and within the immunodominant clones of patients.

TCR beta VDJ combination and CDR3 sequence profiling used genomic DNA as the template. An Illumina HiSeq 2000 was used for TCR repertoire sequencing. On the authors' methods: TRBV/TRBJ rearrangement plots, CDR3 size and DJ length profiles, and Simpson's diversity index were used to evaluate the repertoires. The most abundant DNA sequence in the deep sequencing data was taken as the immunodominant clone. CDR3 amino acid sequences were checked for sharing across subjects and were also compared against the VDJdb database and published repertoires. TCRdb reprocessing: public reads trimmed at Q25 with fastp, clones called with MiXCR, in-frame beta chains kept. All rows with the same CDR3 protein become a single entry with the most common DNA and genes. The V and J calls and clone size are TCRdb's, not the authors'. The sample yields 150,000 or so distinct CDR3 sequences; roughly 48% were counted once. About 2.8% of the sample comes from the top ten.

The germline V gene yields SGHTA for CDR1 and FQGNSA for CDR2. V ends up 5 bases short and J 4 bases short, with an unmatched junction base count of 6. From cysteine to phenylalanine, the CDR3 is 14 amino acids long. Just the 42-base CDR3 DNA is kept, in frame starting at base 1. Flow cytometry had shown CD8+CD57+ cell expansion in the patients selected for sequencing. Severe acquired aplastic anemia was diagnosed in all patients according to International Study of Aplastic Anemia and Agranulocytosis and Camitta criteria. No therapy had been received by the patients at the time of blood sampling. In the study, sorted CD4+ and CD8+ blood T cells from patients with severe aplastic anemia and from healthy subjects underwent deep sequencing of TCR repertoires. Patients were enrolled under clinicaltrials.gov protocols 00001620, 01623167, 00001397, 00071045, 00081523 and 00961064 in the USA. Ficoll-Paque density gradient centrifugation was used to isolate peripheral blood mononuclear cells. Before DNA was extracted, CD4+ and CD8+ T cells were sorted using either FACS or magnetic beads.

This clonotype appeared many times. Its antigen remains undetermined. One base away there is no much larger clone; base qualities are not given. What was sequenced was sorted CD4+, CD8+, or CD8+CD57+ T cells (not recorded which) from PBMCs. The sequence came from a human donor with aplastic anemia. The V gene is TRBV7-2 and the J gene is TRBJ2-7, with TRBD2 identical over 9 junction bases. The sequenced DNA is TGTGCCAGCAGCGGGGGACTAGCTATATACGAGCAGTACTTC. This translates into CASSGGLAIYEQYF.